This TCR beta chain was recovered during a study of blood T cell repertoires in COVID-19. As for the study in general: PBMCs, B-cell-depleted T cells, or T cells provided the cDNA or gDNA that made up the material.

Germline V gene lookup returns CDR1 LNHNV and CDR2 YYDKDF (reference sequence). Between the trimmed V and J ends, which lost 4 bases and 3 bases, there was a span of 12 bases. This CDR3 region has 14 residues. Authors' methods: How many nucleated cells were present was estimated from reference gene primer amplification. Generated by immunoSEQ multiplex PCR, the TCRdb table keeps only in-frame clones and is missing some. V and J calls and clone size are copied from that table; D and trimming were computed from the DNA. This sample has just over 250,000 clones, with 80% to 90% found just once. This TCR was recovered from a woman in her 70s with COVID-19, enrolled during active disease. The rearrangement joins TRBV15 to TRBJ1-2; possible D gene TRBD1, 5 bases. The sequenced sample consisted of peripheral blood. CDR3 in amino acids: CATSILDRDYGYTF. The DNA of the CDR3 is TGTGCCACCAGCATCTTAGACAGAGACTATGGCTACACCTTC.